This TCR beta chain was profiled in a study of PD-1 blockade in classical Hodgkin lymphoma. Study-level findings and limits: Similar baseline diversity was found in complete responders and newly diagnosed patients.

V lost 1 base, J lost 6 bases, and 15 bases stayed unmatched. CDR1 and CDR2 (germline): LNHDA, SQIVND (reference sequence). CDR3 length: 20 residues. The data were produced by immunoSEQ multiplex PCR, yet TCRdb's version contains in-frame clones alone and is incomplete. The sample lists 75,000 to 100,000 clones; 81% were seen once. Worth noting for this clone: The antigen is undetermined.

After autologous stem cell transplantation all patients relapsed, and prior brentuximab vedotin exposure differed between cohorts. This TCR came from a human donor with classical Hodgkin lymphoma. Material: peripheral blood mononuclear cells (PBMCs), obtained before the second cycle of nivolumab. J is TRBJ2-1 and V is TRBV19; 13 positions agree with TRBD2. The CDR3 sequence is CASSIAGLAGVVGPRNEQFF. Here the CDR3 DNA reads TGTGCCAGTAGTATAGCCGGACTAGCGGGAGTGGTCGGTCCTCGCAATGAGCAGTTCTTC.